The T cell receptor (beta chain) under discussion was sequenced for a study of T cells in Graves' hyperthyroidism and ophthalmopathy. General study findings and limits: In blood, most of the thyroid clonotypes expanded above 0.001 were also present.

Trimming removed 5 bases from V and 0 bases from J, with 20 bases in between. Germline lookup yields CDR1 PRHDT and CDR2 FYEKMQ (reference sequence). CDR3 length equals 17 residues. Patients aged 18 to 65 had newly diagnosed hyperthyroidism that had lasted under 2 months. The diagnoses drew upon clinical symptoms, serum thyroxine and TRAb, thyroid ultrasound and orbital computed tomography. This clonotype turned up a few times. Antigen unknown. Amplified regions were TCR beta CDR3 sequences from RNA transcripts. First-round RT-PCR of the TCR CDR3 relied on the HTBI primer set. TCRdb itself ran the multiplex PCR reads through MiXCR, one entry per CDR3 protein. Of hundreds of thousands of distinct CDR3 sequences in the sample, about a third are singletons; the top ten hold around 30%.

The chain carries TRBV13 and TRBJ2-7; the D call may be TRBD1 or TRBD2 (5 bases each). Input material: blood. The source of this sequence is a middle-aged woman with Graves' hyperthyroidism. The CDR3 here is CASSPSWSGASSYEQYF. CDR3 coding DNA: TGTGCCAGCAGCCCGTCCTGGTCCGGGGCAAGCTCCTACGAGCAGTACTTC. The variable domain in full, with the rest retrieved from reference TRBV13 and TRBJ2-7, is AAGVIQSPRHLIKEKRETATLKCYPIPRHDTVYWYQQGPGQDPQFLISFYEKMQSDKGSIPDRFSAQQFSDYHSELNMSSLELGDSALYFCASSPSWSGASSYEQYFGPGTRLTVT.